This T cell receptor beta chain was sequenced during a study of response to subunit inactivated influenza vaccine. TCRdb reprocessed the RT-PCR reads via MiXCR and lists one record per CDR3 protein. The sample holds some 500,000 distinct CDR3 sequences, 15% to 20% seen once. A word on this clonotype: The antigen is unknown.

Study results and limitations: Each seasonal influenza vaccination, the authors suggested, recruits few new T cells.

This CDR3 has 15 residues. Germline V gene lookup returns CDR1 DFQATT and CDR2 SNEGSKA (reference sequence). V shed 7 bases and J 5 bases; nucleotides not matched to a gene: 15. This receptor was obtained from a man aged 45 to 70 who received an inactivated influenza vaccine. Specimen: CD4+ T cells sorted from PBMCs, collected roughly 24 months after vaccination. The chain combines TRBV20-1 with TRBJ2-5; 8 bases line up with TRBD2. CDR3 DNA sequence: TGCAGTGGAACTGGGAGGGCGGGAGGCCCGGAGACCCAGTACTTC. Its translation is CSGTGRAGGPETQYF.